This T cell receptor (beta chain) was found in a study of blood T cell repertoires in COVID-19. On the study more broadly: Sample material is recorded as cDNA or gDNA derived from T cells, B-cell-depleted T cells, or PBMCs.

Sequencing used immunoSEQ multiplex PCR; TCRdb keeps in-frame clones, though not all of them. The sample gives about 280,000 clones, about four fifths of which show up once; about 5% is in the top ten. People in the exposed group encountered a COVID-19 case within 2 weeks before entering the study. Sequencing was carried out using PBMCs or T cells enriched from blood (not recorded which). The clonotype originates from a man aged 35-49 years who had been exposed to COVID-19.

CDR3 coding DNA: TGTGCCAGCAGCTCAAATCTAGGTTGGGCTTTCTTT. Translation gives CASSSNLGWAFF. The gene calls are TRBV5-8 and TRBJ1-1; D is undetermined. V was shortened by 3 bases and J by 11 bases, with 14 bases between the two germline ends. CDR3 length equals 12 residues. Germline CDR1 SGHTS, CDR2 YDEGEE.